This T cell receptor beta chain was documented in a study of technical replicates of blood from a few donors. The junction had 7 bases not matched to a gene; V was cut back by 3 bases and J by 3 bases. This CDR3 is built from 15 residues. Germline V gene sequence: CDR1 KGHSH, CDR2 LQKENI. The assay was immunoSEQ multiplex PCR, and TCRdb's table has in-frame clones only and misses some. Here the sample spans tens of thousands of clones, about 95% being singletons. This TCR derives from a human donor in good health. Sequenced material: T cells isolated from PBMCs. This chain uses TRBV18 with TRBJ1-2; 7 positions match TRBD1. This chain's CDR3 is CASSPDPGQHYGYTF. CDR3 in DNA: TGTGCCAGCTCACCGGACCCGGGACAGCACTATGGCTACACCTTC.